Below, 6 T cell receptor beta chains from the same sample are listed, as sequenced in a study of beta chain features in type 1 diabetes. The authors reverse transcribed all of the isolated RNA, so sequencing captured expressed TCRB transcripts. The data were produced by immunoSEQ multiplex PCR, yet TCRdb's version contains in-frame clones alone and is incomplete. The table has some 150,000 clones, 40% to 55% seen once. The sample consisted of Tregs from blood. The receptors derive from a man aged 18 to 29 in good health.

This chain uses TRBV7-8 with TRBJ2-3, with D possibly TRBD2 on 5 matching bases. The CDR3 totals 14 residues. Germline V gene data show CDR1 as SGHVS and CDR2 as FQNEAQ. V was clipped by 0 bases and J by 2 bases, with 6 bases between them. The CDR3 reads CASSLAGDTDTQYF. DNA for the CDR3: TGTGCCAGCAGCTTAGCGGGAGACACAGATACGCAGTATTTT.

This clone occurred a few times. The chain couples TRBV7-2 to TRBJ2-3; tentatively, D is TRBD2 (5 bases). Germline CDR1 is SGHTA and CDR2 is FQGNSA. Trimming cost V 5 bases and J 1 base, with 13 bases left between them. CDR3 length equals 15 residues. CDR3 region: CASSALSAGTDTQYF. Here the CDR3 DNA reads TGTGCCAGCAGCGCGCTTAGCGCAGGCACAGATACGCAGTATTTT.

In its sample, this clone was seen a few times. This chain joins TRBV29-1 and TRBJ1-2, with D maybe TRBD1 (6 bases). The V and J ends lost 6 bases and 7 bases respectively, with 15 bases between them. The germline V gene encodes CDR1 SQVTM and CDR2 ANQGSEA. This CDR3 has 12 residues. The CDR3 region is CSVKDRAGGYTF. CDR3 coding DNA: TGCAGCGTGAAGGACAGAGCAGGTGGCTACACCTTC.

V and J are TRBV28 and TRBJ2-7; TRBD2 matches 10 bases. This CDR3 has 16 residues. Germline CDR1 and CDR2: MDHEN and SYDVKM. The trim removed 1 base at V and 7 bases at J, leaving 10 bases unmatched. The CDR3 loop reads CASSLLGSGRAGEQYF. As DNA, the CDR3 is TGTGCCAGCAGTTTATTGGGAAGCGGGAGGGCCGGTGAGCAGTACTTC. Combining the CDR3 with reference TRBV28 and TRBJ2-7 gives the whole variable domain DVKVTQSSRYLVKRTGEKVFLECVQDMDHENMFWYRQDPGLGLRLIYFSYDVKMKEKGDIPEGYSVSREKKERFSLILESASTNQTSMYLCASSLLGSGRAGEQYFGPGTRLTVT.

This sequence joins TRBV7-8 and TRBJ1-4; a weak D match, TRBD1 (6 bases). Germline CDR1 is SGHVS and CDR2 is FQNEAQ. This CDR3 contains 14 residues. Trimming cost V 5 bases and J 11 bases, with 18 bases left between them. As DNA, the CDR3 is TGTGCCAGCAGCCCCAACAGGGCCCCCTCGAAACTGTTTTTT. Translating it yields CASSPNRAPSKLFF. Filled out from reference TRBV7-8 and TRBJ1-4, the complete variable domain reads GAGVSQSPRYKVAKRGQDVALRCDPISGHVSLFWYQQALGQGPEFLTYFQNEAQLDKSGLPSDRFFAERPEGSVSTLKIQRTQQEDSAVYLCASSPNRAPSKLFFGSGTQLSVL.

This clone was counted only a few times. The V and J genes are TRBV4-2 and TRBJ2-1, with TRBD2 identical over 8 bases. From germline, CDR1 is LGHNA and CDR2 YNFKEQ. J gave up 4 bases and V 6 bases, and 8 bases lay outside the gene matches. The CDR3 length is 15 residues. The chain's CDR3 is CASSFREGSYNEQFF. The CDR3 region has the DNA TGTGCCAGCAGTTTCCGGGAGGGATCTTACAATGAGCAGTTCTTC.